The 28 T cell receptor beta chains reported below all come from one sample, sequenced in a study of blood T cell repertoires in COVID-19. Generated by immunoSEQ multiplex PCR, the TCRdb table keeps only in-frame clones and is missing some. This table holds 240,000 or so clones, roughly 86% found once. Sequencing was done on a sample of peripheral blood. These receptors were taken from a woman aged 25 to 45 who had recovered from COVID-19.

This chain uses TRBV29-1 with TRBJ1-2; D is undetermined. V lost 6 bases, J lost 4 bases, and 9 bases lay in between. The germline V gene encodes CDR1 SQVTM and CDR2 ANQGSEA. This CDR3 has 11 amino acids. The CDR3 DNA sequence: TGCAGCGTCAGGATTCTCTATGGCTACACCTTC. Its translation: CSVRILYGYTF. Looking up the rest from reference TRBV29-1 and TRBJ1-2 gives the full variable domain: SAVISQKPSRDICQRGTSLTIQCQVDSQVTMMFWYRQQPGQSLTLIATANQGSEATYESGFVIDKFPISRPNLTFSTLTVSNMSPEDSSIYLCSVRILYGYTFGSGTRLTVV.

This clone was recorded only once. The chain joins TRBV21-1 to TRBJ2-7; the table's D call TRBD1 went unverified against the DNA. TRBV21-1 is flagged as a pseudogene. There are 12 residues in the CDR3. The CDR3: CASSKVRGEQYF. In DNA form, the CDR3 reads TGTGCCAGCAGCAAAGTAAGGGGCGAGCAGTACTTC.

The rearrangement joins TRBV3-1 (or the pseudogene TRBV3-2) to TRBJ2-1, with D possibly being TRBD2 (5 bases). CDR3 length equals 13 residues. Trimming removed 5 bases from V and 1 base from J, with 6 bases in between. Germline V gene sequence: CDR1 LGHDT, CDR2 YNNKEL (reference sequence). For the CDR3, the DNA is TGTGCCAGCAGCGGGGAGTCCTACAATGAGCAGTTCTTC. Its translation is CASSGESYNEQFF.

V usage is TRBV6-4 and J usage is TRBJ1-2; 8 bases line up with TRBD1. Per the germline V gene, CDR1 is MRHNA and CDR2 is SNTAGT. CDR3 size: 15 residues. Losses at the gene ends were 5 bases for V and 3 bases for J; bases not matched to a gene: 8. CDR3 DNA: TGTGCCAGCAGTCCACAGGGGGACCATTACTATGGCTACACCTTC. Translation: CASSPQGDHYYGYTF.

The chain recombines TRBV5-4 with TRBJ2-1, with 7 bases fitting TRBD2. CDR1 SGHNT and CDR2 YYREEE come from the germline V gene (reference sequence). Trimming cost V 4 bases and J 2 bases; bases outside gene matches: 9. The CDR3 runs to 16 residues. The CDR3 loop reads CASSLPFRGAYNEQFF. Here the CDR3 DNA reads TGTGCCAGCAGCCTACCCTTCCGGGGGGCCTACAATGAGCAGTTCTTC.

This clone was recorded once. This chain uses TRBV7-2 with TRBJ1-1; maybe TRBD1 (5 bases). CDR3 length equals 15 residues. Germline-derived CDR1 and CDR2 are SGHTA and FQGNSA. The ends were cut back, 4 bases at V and 6 bases at J, with 18 bases in the middle. The CDR3 DNA reads as TGTGCCAGCAGCTCGAGGCAGACAGTTCGCCCTGAAGCTTTCTTT. Translating gives CASSSRQTVRPEAFF.

This rearrangement joins TRBV18 to TRBJ2-3; weak D call: TRBD2 (6 bases). Germline CDR1 is KGHSH and CDR2 is LQKENI. Trimming stripped 0 bases from V and 8 bases from J, with 15 bases between. The CDR3 runs 15 residues. DNA for the CDR3: TGTGCCAGCTCACCACCGGGGGGAACTGGGGGTACGCAGTATTTT. This encodes CASSPPGGTGGTQYF.

V gene TRBV7-9 combines with J gene TRBJ1-4; D is ambiguous. V lost 2 bases to trimming and J lost 4 bases, with 5 bases between them. Germline V gives CDR1 SEHNR, CDR2 FQNEAQ (reference sequence). The CDR3 runs to 13 residues. CDR3 region: CASSLPSNEKLFF. CDR3 sequence (DNA): TGTGCCAGCAGCTTACCCAGTAATGAAAAACTGTTTTTT.

CDR3 sequence: CSAAPGTTNYGYTF. CDR3 nucleotide sequence: TGCAGCGCCGCTCCGGGGACAACGAACTATGGCTACACCTTC. This chain links TRBV29-1 with TRBJ1-2; TRBD1 is a possible D gene (6 bases). Germline V gene data show CDR1 as SQVTM and CDR2 as ANQGSEA. The germline V and J ends were trimmed by 7 bases and 2 bases, with 17 bases remaining between them. This CDR3 comprises 14 residues.

This clone has just one count. The chain is built from TRBV10-3 and TRBJ2-7, with TRBD1 matching over 8 bases. Looked up from germline, CDR1 is ENHRY and CDR2 is SYGVKD. With 6 bases clipped from V and 2 bases from J, the junction kept 3 bases outside the gene matches. The CDR3 covers 13 residues. The CDR3 here is CAIRVTGAYEQYF. In nucleotides, the CDR3 is TGTGCCATCAGGGTGACAGGGGCCTACGAGCAGTACTTC.

The chain combines TRBV6-5 with TRBJ2-1, with 13 bases fitting TRBD2. Germline V gene lookup returns CDR1 MNHEY and CDR2 SVGAGI. This CDR3 has 16 amino acids. J was trimmed by 9 bases and V by 2 bases; bases with no gene match: 7. The CDR3 DNA follows: TGTGCCAGCAGTTACGCGGAGACTAGCGGGGGGACTGAGCAGTTCTTC. Protein sequence: CASSYAETSGGTEQFF.

J is TRBJ2-5 and V is TRBV5-8; 7 positions agree with TRBD1. The germline CDR1 and CDR2 sequences are SGHTS and YDEGEE. The CDR3 sequence is 19 residues long. The V segment lost 2 bases and the J segment 5 bases; nucleotides outside the gene matches: 21. The CDR3 sequence: CASSFWQGVPGGIGETQYF. In DNA, the CDR3 is TGTGCCAGCAGCTTCTGGCAGGGGGTCCCCGGTGGGATAGGGGAGACCCAGTACTTC.

The V and J genes are TRBV30 and TRBJ1-6, with a weak D call TRBD1 (6 bases). In germline, CDR1 is GTSNPN, CDR2 SVGIG (reference sequence). The CDR3 covers 14 residues. V was pared by 5 bases and J by 6 bases, with 14 bases between. CDR3 DNA sequence: TGTGCCTGGGGCACCTCGACAGGTAATTCACCCCTCCACTTT. Translated: CAWGTSTGNSPLHF.

The table lists this clone with a count of one. The chain recombines TRBV5-6 with TRBJ2-1; D may be TRBD2 (6 bases). V shed 1 base and J shed 7 bases, with 15 bases lying between them. There are 15 residues in the CDR3. Germline assignment: CDR1 SGHDT and CDR2 YYEEEE. The CDR3 region has the DNA TGTGCCAGCAGCTTGTTCACCGGCGGAGGGAATGAGCAGTTCTTC. This sequence encodes CASSLFTGGGNEQFF.

V usage is TRBV12-5 and J usage is TRBJ1-1; D perhaps matches TRBD1 (5 bases). With 6 bases removed from V and 4 bases from J, the gap between germline ends came to 18 bases. There are 15 residues in the CDR3. The germline V gene encodes CDR1 LGHNT and CDR2 FRNRAP. CDR3 DNA sequence: TGTGCTAGTGGGCGGTACGGGGGAGCGGGCACTGAAGCTTTCTTT. This encodes CASGRYGGAGTEAFF.

The chain has TRBV29-1 and TRBJ2-1; 8 bases are shared with TRBD2. Trimming removed 4 bases from V and 5 bases from J; junction bases left unmatched: 7. The germline V gene has CDR1 SQVTM and CDR2 ANQGSEA. The CDR3 is 14 amino acids. The CDR3 DNA follows: TGCAGCGTTGCACGGGGGGGCCCCGACAATGAGCAGTTCTTC. As protein: CSVARGGPDNEQFF.

This clone was seen just once. This chain uses TRBV7-8 with TRBJ1-5; 8 positions agree with TRBD1. Germline-derived CDR1 and CDR2 are SGHVS and FQNEAQ. The CDR3 contains 15 residues. The V segment lost 1 base and the J segment 7 bases; nucleotides outside the gene matches: 6. For the CDR3, the DNA is TGTGCCAGCAGCTTAGGCCAGGGGGCAGAACAGCCCCAGCATTTT. Amino acid sequence: CASSLGQGAEQPQHF.

The chain recombines TRBV6-5 with TRBJ1-2, with TRBD1 identical over 7 bases. Germline V gives CDR1 MNHEY, CDR2 SVGAGI. The V and J ends lost 7 bases and 6 bases, in that order; junction bases with no gene match: 11. The CDR3 has 14 residues. CDR3 nucleotide sequence: TGTGCCAGCAACCCCGACCGACAGGGTAATGGCTACACCTTC. It translates to CASNPDRQGNGYTF.

The rearrangement joins TRBV19 to TRBJ2-3; possible D gene TRBD1, 6 bases. Trimming took off 3 bases at V and 1 base at J, with 8 bases between the two ends. The CDR3 totals 14 residues. Germline V CDR1 and CDR2: LNHDA, SQIVND (reference sequence). The CDR3 sequence is CASSMGAGTDTQYF. CDR3 DNA: TGTGCCAGTAGTATGGGGGCGGGCACAGATACGCAGTATTTT.

The J gene is TRBJ2-5, the V gene TRBV5-5; 11 bases match TRBD2. The ends lost 4 bases at V and 5 bases at J; junction bases unmatched: 4. Per the germline V gene, CDR1 is SGHKS and CDR2 is YYEKEE (reference sequence). This CDR3 comprises 14 residues. The CDR3 DNA reads as TGTGCCAGCAGCGACGCTAGCGGGGGGGAGACCCAGTACTTC. Amino acid sequence: CASSDASGGETQYF.

The chain combines TRBV4-2 with TRBJ1-3; the D is unclear. V lost 0 bases to trimming and J lost 0 bases, with 6 bases between them. This CDR3 has 15 residues. Per the germline V gene, CDR1 is LGHNA and CDR2 is YNFKEQ. CDR3 sequence (DNA): TGTGCCAGCAGCCAAGACGGGAGCTCTGGAAACACCATATATTTT. Amino acids: CASSQDGSSGNTIYF.

This clone appeared once. This CDR3 reads CASSGRDSPGELFF. The CDR3 nucleotides are TGTGCCAGCAGCGGCAGGGACAGTCCCGGGGAGCTGTTTTTT. The rearrangement links TRBV9 to TRBJ2-2; 7 bases map to TRBD1. CDR3 length equals 14 residues. Germline assignment: CDR1 SGDLS and CDR2 YYNGEE. V lost 3 bases, J lost 6 bases, and 5 bases stayed unmatched.

This chain links TRBV11-2 with TRBJ2-5; no clear D. Germline values: CDR1 SGHAT, CDR2 FQNNGV. The V and J ends lost 2 bases and 5 bases respectively, with 12 bases between them. The CDR3 has 14 amino acids. In nucleotides, the CDR3 is TGTGCCAGCAGCTTATTTTCTGGCCAGGAGACCCAGTACTTC. This translates into CASSLFSGQETQYF.

This clone was picked up a small number of times. The rearrangement links TRBV6-4 to TRBJ2-1; TRBD2 aligns across 13 bases. CDR1 MRHNA and CDR2 SNTAGT come from the germline V gene. V dropped 6 bases and J dropped 6; count of bases not matched to a gene: 8. CDR3 length: 16 residues. Here the CDR3 reads CASSFDTSGGANEQFF. The DNA of the CDR3 is TGTGCCAGCAGCTTCGATACTAGCGGGGGGGCCAATGAGCAGTTCTTC.

The rearrangement joins TRBV19 to TRBJ2-1; 11 bases match TRBD2. Per the germline V gene, CDR1 is LNHDA and CDR2 is SQIVND (reference sequence). This CDR3 is built from 17 residues. Germline trimming cut 4 bases from V and 6 bases from J; bases unmatched to any gene: 11. CDR3 residues: CASSNTAGTSGFNEQFF. The CDR3 coding sequence is TGTGCCAGTAGTAACACCGCCGGGACTAGCGGATTCAATGAGCAGTTCTTC.

The V and J genes are TRBV6-2 or TRBV6-3 and TRBJ1-2; unclear D gene. Germline CDR1 is MNHEY and CDR2 is SVGEGT. CDR3 size: 14 residues. V lost 0 bases to trimming and J lost 4 bases, with 9 bases between them. The CDR3 region is CASSYSAAIYGYTF. The CDR3 bases are TGTGCCAGCAGTTACTCTGCGGCCATCTATGGCTACACCTTC.

The chain employs TRBV29-1 and TRBJ1-2; TRBD1 is a possible D gene (6 bases). Trimming took 3 bases from V and 8 from J, leaving 13 bases between them. The CDR3 has 12 amino acids. CDR1 is SQVTM and CDR2 is ANQGSEA in the germline V gene. The CDR3 region has the DNA TGCAGCGTTGATGTAGGGGGGGGCGGCTACACCTTC. It specifies CSVDVGGGGYTF.

Only one count was recorded for this clone. The chain recombines TRBV12-3 or TRBV12-4 with TRBJ1-2, with 8 bases lining up with TRBD1. The CDR3 runs to 13 residues. The junction had 5 bases not matched to a gene; V was cut back by 5 bases and J by 6 bases. CDR3 loop: CASSNGQGHGYTF. The CDR3 DNA follows: TGTGCCAGCAGTAACGGACAGGGTCATGGCTACACCTTC.